Ten or more counts support the clone carrying this T cell receptor beta chain. The antigen remains undetermined. The TCR library protocol was used to attach unique molecular identifiers. These identifiers were attached to individual cDNA molecules. Each CDR3 protein gets one entry after TCRdb re-called the 5' RACE reads with MiXCR. The sample carries around 35,000 distinct CDR3 sequences, 5.8% recorded once. J lost 2 bases, V lost 4 bases, and 8 bases had no gene match. The CDR3 runs 15 residues. CDR1 is DFQATT, CDR2 SNEGSKA, per germline (reference sequence). These data come from a study of early T cells in non-severe SARS-CoV-2 infection. Study overall: Unsorted whole blood bulk RNA was sequenced, with unpaired chains.

Study-wide findings and caveats: Anti-spike CD8 specificities were favored by VDJdb matching, whose results missed private and CD4 specificities.

The clonotype originates from an adult who was a healthcare worker with PCR-confirmed SARS-CoV-2 infection or an uninfected control (not recorded which). Material for sequencing was whole blood. The chain is built from TRBV20-1 and TRBJ2-7; 10 positions agree with TRBD2. CDR3 DNA sequence: TGCAGTGCTAACCCGAGCGGGAGGGCCCCCTACGAGCAGTACTTC. It codes for CSANPSGRAPYEQYF.